Listed below are T cell receptor beta chains from one sample, sequenced in a study of CD8 T cells in Susac syndrome. TCRdb re-derived calls from the immunoSEQ multiplex PCR reads in MiXCR, one entry per CDR3 protein. Found here are about 140,000 distinct CDR3 sequences, about 95% of them singletons; the top ten hold over 0.095%. Material: CD4+ T cells from PBMCs. These receptors all come from a human donor with multiple sclerosis. Each CDR3 is given with its conserved first and last residue.

J gene	V gene	CDR3 protein
TRBJ2-7	TRBV20-1	CSASAPSGGSSYEQYF
TRBJ1-1	TRBV20-1	CSASTGQPHTEAFF
TRBJ1-1	TRBV19	CASIPPYDGNTEAFF
TRBJ2-3	TRBV5-1	CASSLEGYGTDTQYF
TRBJ2-5	TRBV3-1	CASSQVSVETQYF
TRBJ2-1	TRBV2	CASSDWTRSSYNEQFF
TRBJ1-2	TRBV19	CASSIGQTYGYTF
TRBJ1-2	TRBV30	CAWSGADQEWVYGYTF
TRBJ1-6	TRBV2	CASSFAGDNSPLHF
TRBJ2-7	TRBV20-1	CSAHGISYEQYF
TRBJ2-5	TRBV25-1	CASSGVGETQYF
TRBJ1-1	TRBV12-3/TRBV12-4	CASSPLRGQGEDTEAFF
TRBJ1-2	TRBV20-1	CSARVGILGMGGYTF
TRBJ2-3	TRBV12-3/TRBV12-4	CASSLGVSGGPRRTQYF
TRBJ2-5	TRBV5-6	CASSGRAPFQETQYF
TRBJ1-6	TRBV7-3	CASRLSSYNSPLHF
TRBJ2-1	TRBV7-3	CASSITRTGGGDEQFF
TRBJ1-2	TRBV19	CASSIRAGRNYGYTF
TRBJ1-1	TRBV10-3	CAIGQGNTEAFF
TRBJ2-3	TRBV3-1	CASSQGGGSTDTQYF
TRBJ2-5	TRBV24-1	CATSPGQGSQETQYF
TRBJ2-1	TRBV5-8	CASSKGLAYNEQFF
TRBJ2-5	TRBV9	CASSVGLGRETQYF
TRBJ1-5	TRBV19	CASSMGQGLQPQHF
TRBJ1-2	TRBV20-1	CSARDRAVDGYTF
TRBJ2-1	TRBV29-1	CSATNNEQFF
TRBJ1-2	TRBV20-1	CSARTPGQGYGYTF
TRBJ2-7	TRBV12-3/TRBV12-4	CASRPGTSREQYF
TRBJ1-2	TRBV20-1	CRLRGDGYTF
TRBJ2-7	TRBV15	CATSRDGTDPFEQYF
TRBJ1-2	TRBV5-4	CASSPPLRRDRRTNYGYTF
TRBJ1-1	TRBV20-1	CSAPRGGGEAFF
TRBJ2-3	TRBV24-1	CATSAVAGQRTSTDTQYF
TRBJ2-5	TRBV5-1	CASSPGTSGETQYF
TRBJ2-7	TRBV20-1	CSVWTGTEQYF
TRBJ1-1	TRBV7-9	CASSLVANTEAFF
TRBJ2-7	TRBV30	CAGQGTEQYF
TRBJ2-1	TRBV12-5	CASGLAGGANEQFF
TRBJ2-7	TRBV4-1	CASSQVVPRQGGHEQYF
TRBJ2-5	TRBV9	CASSVAFGNQETQYF
TRBJ2-7	TRBV20-1	CSARGQRLIYEQYF
TRBJ1-5	TRBV29-1	CSASTGKSQPQHF
TRBJ2-1	TRBV12-5	CASGTGTNYNEQFF
TRBJ2-1	TRBV20-1	CSAIVTGRSYNEQFF
TRBJ2-7	TRBV18	CASSNPGTGGGYEQYF
TRBJ2-1	TRBV27	CASLDSSGRVNEQFF
TRBJ2-5	TRBV20-1	CSGGTAGGKETQYF
TRBJ2-7	TRBV29-1	CSVYGVSYEQYF
TRBJ1-2	TRBV6-5	CASRLSGPIYGYTF
TRBJ1-2	TRBV7-2	CASSLTGSGGYTF
TRBJ1-2	TRBV15	CATSTLGTGEAGYTF
TRBJ2-1	TRBV4-3	CASSQGLARARNEQFF
TRBJ2-1	TRBV20-1	CSARSNSNEQFF
TRBJ2-3	TRBV2	CASRGTSGGTSTQYF
TRBJ2-5	TRBV7-2	CASRNNIQETQYF
TRBJ2-5	TRBV20-1	CSAPKAGETQYF
TRBJ2-6	TRBV6-2/TRBV6-3	CASSYSGTGVPGANVLTF
TRBJ1-5	TRBV27	CASSFRGGYNQPQHF
TRBJ2-5	TRBV30	CAWSRQRGQQETQYF
TRBJ2-5	TRBV29-1	CSVAQETQYF